The 13 T cell receptor beta chains below were found in one sample sequenced in a study of T cell responses to AZD1222 COVID-19 vaccine. Clones were read by immunoSEQ multiplex PCR, and TCRdb kept only the in-frame ones, dropping some. The table has about 110,000 clones, less than 90% seen once. Sequenced material: peripheral blood, taken on day 0 of AZD1222 vaccination. All receptors come from an adult in good health.

This clone appeared once. The J gene is TRBJ2-5, the V gene TRBV6-5; D not certain. CDR1 and CDR2 (germline): MNHEY, SVGAGI. V lost 6 bases and J lost 1, with 12 bases in between. This CDR3 has 14 residues. The CDR3 nucleotides read TGTGCCAGCAGCACTGACGGAACCCAAGAGACCCAGTACTTC. Translation: CASSTDGTQETQYF.

This clone was picked up a small number of times. The chain recombines TRBV5-1 with TRBJ1-2; D remains ambiguous. CDR1 and CDR2 from the germline V gene are SGHRS and YFSETQ. The V end lost 1 base, the J end lost 4 bases, and 11 bases lay between the germline ends. The CDR3 is 14 amino acids. Written as DNA, the CDR3 is TGCGCCAGCAGCTTGCAGTCTCTGGCCTATGGCTACACCTTC. It is translated as CASSLQSLAYGYTF.

V gene TRBV25-1 combines with J gene TRBJ2-1; D call uncertain. V gave up 3 bases and J gave up 6 bases, with 9 bases separating them. Germline assignment: CDR1 MGHDK and CDR2 SYGVNS. This CDR3 spans 13 amino acids. The CDR3 sequence: CASSDPGANEQFF. Written as DNA, the CDR3 is TGTGCCAGCAGTGACCCCGGTGCCAATGAGCAGTTCTTC.

In DNA, the CDR3 is TGTGCCAGCAGCTTGGTAGCGGGAGTGACAGATACGCAGTATTTT. It specifies CASSLVAGVTDTQYF. The chain recombines TRBV5-5 with TRBJ2-3; 9 positions match TRBD2. CDR1 and CDR2 from the germline V gene are SGHKS and YYEKEE (reference sequence). V trimming: 0 bases; J trimming: 3 bases; junction bases outside the gene matches: 2. The CDR3 length is 15 residues. Variable domain in full (rest from reference TRBV5-5 and TRBJ2-3): DAGVTQSPTHLIKTRGQQVTLRCSPISGHKSVSWYQQVLGQGPQFIFQYYEKEERGRGNFPDRFSARQFPNYSSELNVNALLLGDSALYLCASSLVAGVTDTQYFGPGTRLTVL.

The chain has TRBV9 and TRBJ2-7; no firm D call. The CDR3 spans 12 residues. Trimming took 1 base from V and 2 from J, leaving 4 bases between them. Germline CDR1 reads SGDLS; CDR2 reads YYNGEE. The CDR3 sequence: CASSVRPYEQYF. CDR3 nucleotides: TGTGCCAGCAGCGTACGACCCTACGAGCAGTACTTC.

The chain couples TRBV30 to TRBJ1-2; D is perhaps TRBD1 (6 bases). Trimming cost V 8 bases and J 2 bases, with 15 bases left between them. The CDR3 is 13 residues long. Germline V gene data show CDR1 as GTSNPN and CDR2 as SVGIG (reference sequence). CDR3: CAQVGGRNYGYTF. The CDR3 DNA reads TGTGCCCAGGTGGGGGGGCGCAACTATGGCTACACCTTC.

The chain is built from TRBV4-1 and TRBJ1-6; the D gene is possibly TRBD1 (5 bases). Trimming pared 1 base from V and 0 bases from J, leaving 7 bases between. This CDR3 is 16 amino acids long. The germline V gene has CDR1 MGHRA and CDR2 YSYEKL. CDR3 in DNA: TGCGCCAGCAGCCAAGGGACATCCTCCTATAATTCACCCCTCCACTTT. Its translation: CASSQGTSSYNSPLHF.

The chain has TRBV2 and TRBJ1-1; 10 nucleotides align to TRBD1. This CDR3 has 16 residues. The trim removed 0 bases at V and 3 bases at J, leaving 4 bases unmatched. CDR1 is SNHLY, CDR2 FYNNEI, per germline. CDR3: CASSEATGTGDTEAFF. CDR3 coding DNA: TGTGCCAGCAGTGAAGCTACCGGGACAGGGGACACTGAAGCTTTCTTT.

V and J are TRBV30 and TRBJ2-1, with a weak D call TRBD2 (6 bases). Germline lookup yields CDR1 GTSNPN and CDR2 SVGIG (reference sequence). V was cut by 4 bases and J by 0 bases, with 13 bases left in between. The CDR3 totals 15 residues. CDR3 sequence (DNA): TGTGCCTGGACCAAGGACGGGAGCTCCTACAATGAGCAGTTCTTC. Its translation is CAWTKDGSSYNEQFF. Looking up the rest from reference TRBV30 and TRBJ2-1 gives the full variable domain: SQTIHQWPATLVQPVGSPLSLECTVEGTSNPNLYWYRQAAGRGLQLLFYSVGIGQISSEVPQNLSASRPQDRQFILSSKKLLLSDSGFYLCAWTKDGSSYNEQFFGPGTRLTVL.

CDR3 loop: CASSVGPGQPYSGANVLTF. DNA of the CDR3: TGCGCCAGCAGCGTGGGACCGGGACAGCCCTACTCTGGGGCCAACGTCCTGACTTTC. The rearrangement uses TRBV5-1 and TRBJ2-6; 7 nucleotides line up with TRBD1. Trimming cost V 4 bases and J 0 bases; bases outside gene matches: 13. The CDR3 consists of 19 residues. From germline, CDR1 is SGHRS and CDR2 YFSETQ.

The chain carries TRBV5-1 and TRBJ2-7; 7 nucleotides line up with TRBD1. In germline, CDR1 is SGHRS, CDR2 YFSETQ. V was clipped by 5 bases and J by 5 bases; unmatched bases: 7. This CDR3 comprises 13 residues. CDR3 nucleotides: TGCGCCAGCAGTAAGAACACAGGGGACGAGCAGTACTTC. Translated: CASSKNTGDEQYF.

This clone was picked up a small number of times. V is TRBV5-6 and J is TRBJ1-3, with D hard to call. The CDR3 runs 16 residues. Germline V lookup: CDR1 SGHDT, CDR2 YYEEEE. The V gene lost 2 bases and the J gene lost 0 bases, with 12 bases spanning the gap. The CDR3 bases are TGTGCCAGCAGCTTAACGGGCGACCGCTCTGGAAACACCATATATTTT. Translation: CASSLTGDRSGNTIYF.

The J gene is TRBJ2-7, the V gene TRBV7-2, with D maybe TRBD2 (5 bases). V lost 4 bases, J lost 3 bases, and 10 bases lay in between. Germline CDR1 SGHTA, CDR2 FQGNSA. The length of the CDR3 is 13 residues. CDR3: CASSYGRDYEQYF. The CDR3 DNA sequence: TGTGCCAGCAGCTATGGACGGGACTACGAGCAGTACTTC.